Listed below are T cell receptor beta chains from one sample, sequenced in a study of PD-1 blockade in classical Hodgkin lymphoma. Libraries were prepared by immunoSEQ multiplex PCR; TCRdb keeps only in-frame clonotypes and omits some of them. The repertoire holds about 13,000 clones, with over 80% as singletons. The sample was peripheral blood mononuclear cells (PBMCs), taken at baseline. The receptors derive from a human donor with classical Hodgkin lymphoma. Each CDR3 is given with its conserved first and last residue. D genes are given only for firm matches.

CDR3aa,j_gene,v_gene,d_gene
CASSLQGAGSNQPQHF,TRBJ1-5,TRBV13,TRBD1
CASSLSKGGETQYF,TRBJ2-5,TRBV27,-
CASSSGVGGNQETQYF,TRBJ2-5,TRBV5-1,-
CASSYLGAGSYEQYF,TRBJ2-7,TRBV27,-
CASSQAGTGAKDQETQYF,TRBJ2-5,TRBV4-2,TRBD1
CASSLVWEQETQYF,TRBJ2-5,TRBV5-4,-
CASSLAQALGNTIYF,TRBJ1-3,TRBV7-9,-
CASSTPKGTTNTGELFF,TRBJ2-2,TRBV2,-
CASSLRTKGIQETQYF,TRBJ2-5,TRBV4-1,-
CASSLERRGIYTGELFF,TRBJ2-2,TRBV11-2,-
CASSLAGGLSYNEQFF,TRBJ2-1,TRBV18,TRBD2
CASSPTGVAGRTDTQYF,TRBJ2-3,TRBV18,TRBD2
CASSPGAPVATDTQYF,TRBJ2-3,TRBV6-6,-
CAISGGTEAFF,TRBJ1-1,TRBV10-3,-
CAWSVGGNTIYF,TRBJ1-3,TRBV30,-
CASRGDRLETQYF,TRBJ2-5,TRBV5-1,TRBD1
CAWSLTGYSYGYTF,TRBJ1-2,TRBV30,-
CASSPGLYTGETQYF,TRBJ2-5,TRBV7-3,-
CASKVGNQPQHF,TRBJ1-5,TRBV28,-
CASSLWGTGRTDTQYF,TRBJ2-3,TRBV4-1,TRBD1
CASTQYGFGQEDYGYTF,TRBJ1-2,TRBV19,TRBD1
CAISESGYSSPLHF,TRBJ1-6,TRBV10-3,-
CASSLDSFYGYTF,TRBJ1-2,TRBV5-5,-
CASSNRDRVGGRVGNEQFF,TRBJ2-1,TRBV5-5,-
CASSMGTGANYGYTF,TRBJ1-2,TRBV19,-
CSVDGQADYEQYF,TRBJ2-7,TRBV29-1,-